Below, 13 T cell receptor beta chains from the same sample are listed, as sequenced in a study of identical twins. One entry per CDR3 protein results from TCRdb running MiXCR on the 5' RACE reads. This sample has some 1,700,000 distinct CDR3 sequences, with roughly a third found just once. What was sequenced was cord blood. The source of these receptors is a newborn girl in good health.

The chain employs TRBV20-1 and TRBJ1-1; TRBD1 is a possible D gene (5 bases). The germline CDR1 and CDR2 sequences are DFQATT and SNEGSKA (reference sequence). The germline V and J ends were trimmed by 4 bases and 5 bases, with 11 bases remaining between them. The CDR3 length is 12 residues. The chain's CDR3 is CSATGYDTEAFF. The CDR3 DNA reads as TGCAGTGCTACAGGGTACGATACTGAAGCTTTCTTT.

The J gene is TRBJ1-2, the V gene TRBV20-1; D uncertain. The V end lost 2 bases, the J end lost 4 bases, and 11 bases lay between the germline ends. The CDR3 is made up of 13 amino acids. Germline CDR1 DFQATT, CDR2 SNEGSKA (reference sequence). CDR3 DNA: TGCAGTGCTAGAAGTAGCCAGGTCTATGGCTACACCTTC. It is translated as CSARSSQVYGYTF.

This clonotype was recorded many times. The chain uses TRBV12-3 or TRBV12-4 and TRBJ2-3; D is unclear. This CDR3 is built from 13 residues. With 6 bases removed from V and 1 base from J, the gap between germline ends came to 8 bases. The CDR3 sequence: CASSTSGTDTQYF. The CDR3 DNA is TGTGCCAGCAGCACGTCTGGCACAGATACGCAGTATTTT.

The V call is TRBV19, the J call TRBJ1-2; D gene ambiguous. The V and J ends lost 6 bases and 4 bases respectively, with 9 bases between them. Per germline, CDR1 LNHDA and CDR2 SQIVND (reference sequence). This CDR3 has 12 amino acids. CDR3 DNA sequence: TGTGCCAGTAGACACACCTTCTATGGCTACACCTTC. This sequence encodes CASRHTFYGYTF.

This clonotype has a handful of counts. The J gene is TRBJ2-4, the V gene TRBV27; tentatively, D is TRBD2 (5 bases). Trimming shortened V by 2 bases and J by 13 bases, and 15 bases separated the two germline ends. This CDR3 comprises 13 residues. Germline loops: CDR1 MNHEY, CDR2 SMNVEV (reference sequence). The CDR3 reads CASSLGPGFEQYF. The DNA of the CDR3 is TGTGCCAGCAGTTTAGGCCCGGGGTTTGAGCAGTACTTC.

The CDR3 sequence: CATNSDDEQYF. The CDR3 nucleotides read TGTGCCACAAACTCGGACGATGAGCAGTACTTC. This chain uses TRBV10-3 with TRBJ2-4; D is unresolved. V lost 10 bases and J lost 13, with 17 bases in between. Germline lookup yields CDR1 ENHRY and CDR2 SYGVKD. This CDR3 contains 11 residues.

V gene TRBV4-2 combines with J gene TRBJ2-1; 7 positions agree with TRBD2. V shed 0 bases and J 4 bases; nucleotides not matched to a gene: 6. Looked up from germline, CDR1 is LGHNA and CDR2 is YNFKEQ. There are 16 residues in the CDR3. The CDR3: CASSQDRSGVYNEQFF. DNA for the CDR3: TGTGCCAGCAGCCAAGACCGAAGCGGGGTGTACAATGAGCAGTTCTTC.

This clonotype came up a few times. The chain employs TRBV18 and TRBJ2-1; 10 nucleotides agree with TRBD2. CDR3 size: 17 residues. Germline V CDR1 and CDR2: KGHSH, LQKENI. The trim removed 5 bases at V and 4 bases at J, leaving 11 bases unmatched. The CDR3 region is CASSKTGPLAGYNEQFF. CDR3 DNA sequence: TGTGCCAGCTCAAAGACGGGGCCACTAGCGGGGTACAATGAGCAGTTCTTC.

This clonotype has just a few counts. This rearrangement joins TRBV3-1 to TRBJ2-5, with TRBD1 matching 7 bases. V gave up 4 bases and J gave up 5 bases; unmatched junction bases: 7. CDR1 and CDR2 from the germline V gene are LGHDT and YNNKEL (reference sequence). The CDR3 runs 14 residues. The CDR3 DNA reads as TGTGCCAGCAGCCCGACAGGGTTGATGGAGACCCAGTACTTC. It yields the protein CASSPTGLMETQYF.

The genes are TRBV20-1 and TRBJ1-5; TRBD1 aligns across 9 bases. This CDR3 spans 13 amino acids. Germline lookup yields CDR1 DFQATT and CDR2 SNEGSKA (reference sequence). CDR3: CSGTGSSNQPQHF. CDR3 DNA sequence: TGCAGCGGGACAGGGAGTAGTAATCAGCCCCAGCATTTT.

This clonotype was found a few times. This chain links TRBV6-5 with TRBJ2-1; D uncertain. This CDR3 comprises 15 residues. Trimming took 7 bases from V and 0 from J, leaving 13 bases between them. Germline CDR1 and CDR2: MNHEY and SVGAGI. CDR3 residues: CASTKDGSSYNEQFF. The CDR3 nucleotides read TGTGCCAGCACCAAGGATGGAAGCTCCTACAATGAGCAGTTCTTC.

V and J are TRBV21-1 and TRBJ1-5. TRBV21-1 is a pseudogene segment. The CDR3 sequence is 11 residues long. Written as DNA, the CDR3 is TGTGCCAGCAGCAAAACTCAGCCCCAGCATTTT. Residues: CASSKTQPQHF.

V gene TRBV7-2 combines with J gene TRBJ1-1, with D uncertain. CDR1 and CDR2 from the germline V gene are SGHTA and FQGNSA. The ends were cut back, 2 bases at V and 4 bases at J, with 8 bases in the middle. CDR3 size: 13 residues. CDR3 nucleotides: TGTGCCAGCAGCTTAATAAGTGCCACTGAAGCTTTCTTT. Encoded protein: CASSLISATEAFF.